The clone carrying this T cell receptor (beta chain) was found many times. Its antigen is unidentified. In TCRdb, the 5' RACE reads were re-called with MiXCR into one record per CDR3 protein. Among 100,000 to 150,000 distinct CDR3 sequences listed, 15% were seen once. The V and J ends lost 7 bases and 9 bases respectively, with 13 bases between them. CDR3 size: 11 residues. These data originate in a study of T cells after yellow fever vaccination. Regarding the study as a whole: CD4 and CD8 compartments shared a small share of clonotypes. Sorted repertoires could include abundant contaminating clonotypes from bulk cells.

The clonotype was recovered from a man younger than 35 who received the YFV17D yellow fever vaccine. Source: CD8+ T cells sorted from PBMCs, taken 5 days after the yellow fever booster vaccination. This chain links TRBV12-3 or TRBV12-4 with TRBJ2-7; D is unresolved. CDR3 loop: CASKADSWQYF. The CDR3 DNA sequence: TGTGCCAGCAAGGCGGATTCCTGGCAGTACTTC.